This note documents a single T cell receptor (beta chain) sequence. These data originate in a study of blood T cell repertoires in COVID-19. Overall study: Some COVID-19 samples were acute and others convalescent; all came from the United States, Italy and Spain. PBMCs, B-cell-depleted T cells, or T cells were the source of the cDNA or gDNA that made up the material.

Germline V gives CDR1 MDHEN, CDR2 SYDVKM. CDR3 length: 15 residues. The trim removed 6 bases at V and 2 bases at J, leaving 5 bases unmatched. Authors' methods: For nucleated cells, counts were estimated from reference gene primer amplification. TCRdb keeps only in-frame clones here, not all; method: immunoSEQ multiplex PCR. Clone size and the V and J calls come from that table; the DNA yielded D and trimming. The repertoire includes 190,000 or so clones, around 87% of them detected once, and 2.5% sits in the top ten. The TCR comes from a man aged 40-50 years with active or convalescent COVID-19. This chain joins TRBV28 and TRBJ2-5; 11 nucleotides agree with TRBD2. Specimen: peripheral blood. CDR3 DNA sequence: TGTGCCAGCAGGGGGACTAGCGGAGTTCAAGAGACCCAGTACTTC. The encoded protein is CASRGTSGVQETQYF.